The text below deals with one T cell receptor (beta chain). TCRdb called the RT-PCR reads again in MiXCR, with one record for every CDR3 protein. The table has about 680,000 distinct CDR3 sequences, 14% seen once. Germline CDR1 SQVTM, CDR2 ANQGSEA. V shed 4 bases and J 4 bases; nucleotides not matched to a gene: 7. The CDR3 covers 14 residues. The chain joins TRBV29-1 to TRBJ2-7, with 10 nucleotides matching TRBD1. Sequences were obtained from memory CD4+ T cells from blood. This TCR derives from a female donor in good health, serving as a healthy control. The CDR3 here is CSVVYGTGVYEQYF. The CDR3 DNA follows: TGCAGCGTTGTATACGGGACAGGGGTATACGAGCAGTACTTC.